This T cell receptor (beta chain) originates from a study of T-cell reconstitution after alpha-beta-depleted transplantation in children. Points from the study as a whole: Alpha-beta T cells about two months after transplant reportedly derived from several hundred expanded graft clones. Some patients owed their high day-60 TCRbeta diversity to surviving recipient T cells and thymic progenitors. At the one-year point after transplant, T-cell counts and TCRbeta diversity were found to come mostly from T cells that had been newly produced.

A library of TCRbeta sequences, prepared with unique molecular identifiers, was generated. TCRdb analysed the PCR reads with MiXCR anew, one entry per CDR3 protein. The sample shows fewer than 400,000 distinct CDR3 sequences, approximately 23% of them seen only once. This CDR3 spans 15 amino acids. The germline CDR1 and CDR2 sequences are LGHDT and YNNKEL (reference sequence). Trimming removed 1 base from V and 2 bases from J, with 11 bases in between. Worth noting for this clonotype: No antigen is known for it.

The specimen comprised PBMCs, mostly from graft donor cells, sampled 180 days after TCRalphabeta/CD19-depleted stem cell transplant. The V call is TRBV3-1, the J call TRBJ2-5; D might be TRBD1 (5 bases). This clonotype was obtained from a male patient between 10 and 17 years old who had a stem cell transplant for acute lymphoblastic leukemia, so the T cells may come from the graft donor. This chain's CDR3 is CASSQAGPLQETQYF. DNA for the CDR3: TGTGCCAGCAGCCAAGCAGGGCCCCTACAAGAGACCCAGTACTTC.